What follows are 30 T cell receptor beta chains derived from one specimen sequenced in a study of T cell responses to AZD1222 COVID-19 vaccine. TCRdb keeps only in-frame clones here, not all; method: immunoSEQ multiplex PCR. The sample yields about 160,000 clones, approximately 94% seen once. Material: peripheral blood, obtained on day 0 of AZD1222 vaccination. These receptors were obtained from an adult in good health.

This chain connects TRBV4-2 to TRBJ1-2; 9 bases line up with TRBD1. Germline V gene lookup returns CDR1 LGHNA and CDR2 YNFKEQ. This CDR3 region has 14 residues. V was pared by 0 bases and J by 8 bases, with 4 bases of the junction left unmatched. CDR3 residues: CASSQEQGAGGYTF. CDR3 bases: TGTGCCAGCAGCCAAGAACAGGGGGCTGGAGGCTACACCTTC.

The chain links TRBV29-1 to TRBJ2-3; 7 bases align to TRBD2. Trimming removed 6 bases from V and 2 bases from J; junction bases left unmatched: 5. Germline CDR1 SQVTM, CDR2 ANQGSEA. This CDR3 has 13 amino acids. The CDR3 DNA follows: TGCAGCGTCCGCAGCGGGAACACAGATACGCAGTATTTT. Encoded protein: CSVRSGNTDTQYF.

Remarks on this clone: One junction end disagrees with the germline gene, perhaps due to a read error. The chain links TRBV4-2 to TRBJ2-1, with D possibly matching TRBD1 (6 bases). The CDR3 covers 14 residues. From germline, CDR1 is LGHNA and CDR2 YNFKEQ. The CDR3 DNA is TGTGCCAGCACCCAGACAGGCGGCTACTATGAGCAGTTCTTC. Its translation is CASTQTGGYYEQFF.

The CDR3 sequence: CASSWGNYEQYV. The CDR3 DNA reads as TGTGCCAGCAGCTGGGGTAACTACGAGCAGTACGTC. The chain recombines TRBV5-6 with TRBJ2-7, with D hard to call. The V end lost 3 bases, the J end lost 3 bases, and 7 bases lay between the germline ends. The CDR3 consists of 12 residues. The germline CDR1 and CDR2 sequences are SGHDT and YYEEEE.

J is TRBJ1-2 and V is TRBV7-8; no reliable D call. The CDR3 is made up of 14 amino acids. Germline V gene lookup returns CDR1 SGHVS and CDR2 FQNEAQ. Trimming removed 4 bases from V and 2 bases from J, with 11 bases in between. For the CDR3, the DNA is TGTGCCAGCAGCTCCGGGCACGCGAACTATGGCTACACCTTC. This codes for CASSSGHANYGYTF.

The chain recombines TRBV6-5 with TRBJ2-5; unclear D gene. Germline lookup yields CDR1 MNHEY and CDR2 SVGAGI. V gave up 7 bases and J gave up 4 bases, with 13 bases separating them. This CDR3 is 13 amino acids long. CDR3 bases: TGTGCCAGCACAGGTCCGAAGCTAGAGACCCAGTACTTC. Protein sequence: CASTGPKLETQYF.

This clone occurred once. The chain has TRBV5-1 and TRBJ1-3, with no clear D. CDR1 is SGHRS and CDR2 is YFSETQ in the germline V gene. This CDR3 has 17 residues. Trimming shortened V by 2 bases and J by 0 bases, and 15 bases separated the two germline ends. The CDR3 sequence: CASSFGRSPVSGNTIYF. Here the CDR3 DNA reads TGCGCCAGCAGCTTCGGTCGGAGTCCAGTCTCTGGAAACACCATATATTTT.

The J gene is TRBJ1-1, the V gene TRBV6-5, with unresolved D. With 2 bases removed from V and 3 bases from J, the gap between germline ends came to 7 bases. CDR3 length equals 13 residues. Germline V gene sequence: CDR1 MNHEY, CDR2 SVGAGI. The CDR3 loop is CASSYRVDTEAFF. DNA for the CDR3: TGTGCCAGCAGTTACAGGGTTGACACTGAAGCTTTCTTT.

The rearrangement uses TRBV4-1 and TRBJ1-5, with D possibly matching TRBD1 (6 bases). CDR3 length: 15 residues. Germline CDR1 and CDR2: MGHRA and YSYEKL. Trimming stripped 0 bases from V and 3 bases from J, with 9 bases between. Written as DNA, the CDR3 is TGCGCCAGCAGCCAAGAACGGACAGTCAATCAGCCCCAGCATTTT. This translates into CASSQERTVNQPQHF.

This chain joins TRBV7-9 and TRBJ1-2, with 7 bases matching TRBD1. Germline trimming cut 2 bases from V and 6 bases from J; bases unmatched to any gene: 6. This CDR3 spans 14 amino acids. Germline V lookup: CDR1 SEHNR, CDR2 FQNEAQ (reference sequence). This CDR3 reads CASSLLDRTHGYTF. The CDR3 bases are TGTGCCAGCAGCTTACTGGACAGGACTCATGGCTACACCTTC.

In DNA, the CDR3 is TGTGCCAGCCGTACTAGCGGGGGGGCCGAGACCCAGTACTTC. The encoded protein is CASRTSGGAETQYF. V gene TRBV27 combines with J gene TRBJ2-5, with TRBD2 identical over 13 bases. Germline V gene data show CDR1 as MNHEY and CDR2 as SMNVEV (reference sequence). This CDR3 is built from 14 residues. The ends lost 8 bases at V and 5 bases at J; junction bases unmatched: 5.

The CDR3 reads CATSDLTSDTDTQYF. The CDR3 DNA reads TGTGCCACCAGTGATTTGACTAGCGACACAGATACGCAGTATTTT. The gene calls are TRBV24-1 and TRBJ2-3; 7 bases align to TRBD2. Germline lookup yields CDR1 KGHDR and CDR2 SFDVKD. Losses at the gene ends were 0 bases for V and 2 bases for J; bases not matched to a gene: 1. CDR3 size: 15 residues.

This chain uses TRBV5-1 with TRBJ1-4; D might be TRBD1 (5 bases). Trimming cost V 6 bases and J 2 bases, with 11 bases left between them. The CDR3 totals 14 residues. Germline V lookup: CDR1 SGHRS, CDR2 YFSETQ. DNA for the CDR3: TGCGCCAGCACCCCCGACAGTACTAATGAAAAACTGTTTTTT. This gives the protein CASTPDSTNEKLFF.

The chain joins TRBV5-5 to TRBJ1-3, with TRBD1 as a possible D gene (6 bases). This CDR3 has 15 residues. CDR1 and CDR2 (germline): SGHKS, YYEKEE (reference sequence). The ends were cut back, 0 bases at V and 4 bases at J, with 11 bases in the middle. The DNA for the CDR3 is TGTGCCAGCAGCTTGGAGGGGGTGAAAGGAAACACCATATATTTT. Translating it yields CASSLEGVKGNTIYF.

The V gene is TRBV19, the J gene TRBJ1-4, with 7 bases that match TRBD1. CDR1 LNHDA and CDR2 SQIVND come from the germline V gene (reference sequence). V lost 10 bases to trimming and J lost 5 bases; unmatched junction nucleotides: 7. The CDR3 sequence is 13 residues long. The CDR3 region is CAIRDSGNEKLFF. For the CDR3, the DNA is TGTGCCATCCGGGACAGCGGAAATGAAAAACTGTTTTTT. Full variable domain (remainder filled in from reference TRBV19 and TRBJ1-4): DGGITQSPKYLFRKEGQNVTLSCEQNLNHDAMYWYRQDPGQGLRLIYYSQIVNDFQKGDIAEGYSVSREKKESFPLTVTSAQKNPTAFYLCAIRDSGNEKLFFGSGTQLSVL.

The chain's CDR3 is CASSLRDSVNEQFF. The DNA for the CDR3 is TGTGCCAGCAGTCTCCGGGACAGCGTAAATGAGCAGTTCTTC. V and J are TRBV6-6 and TRBJ2-1; the match to TRBD1 covers 7 bases. V trimming: 5 bases; J trimming: 7 bases; junction bases outside the gene matches: 8. CDR3 size: 14 residues. Germline V lookup: CDR1 MNHNY, CDR2 SVGAGI (reference sequence).

The V and J genes are TRBV6-5 and TRBJ1-1, with a tentative D call TRBD1 (6 bases). Germline loops: CDR1 MNHEY, CDR2 SVGAGI. The V and J ends lost 3 bases and 1 base respectively, with 12 bases between them. This CDR3 has 15 amino acids. The CDR3 sequence is CASSYRPGANTEAFF. CDR3 nucleotides: TGTGCCAGCAGTTATCGCCCAGGGGCGAACACTGAAGCTTTCTTT.

This sequence joins TRBV16 and TRBJ1-2, with D possibly matching TRBD1 (5 bases). Germline loops: CDR1 KGHSY, CDR2 FQNENV. CDR3 length: 14 residues. Trimming cost V 0 bases and J 8 bases, with 13 bases left between them. The CDR3 sequence: CASSQSFREVGYTF. CDR3 in DNA: TGTGCCAGCAGCCAATCGTTCAGGGAAGTGGGCTACACCTTC.

The chain joins TRBV7-3 to TRBJ2-1, with 8 bases identical to TRBD2. The CDR3 runs 17 residues. V shed 4 bases, J shed 1 base, and the junction held 9 bases outside the gene matches. CDR1 SGHTA and CDR2 FQGTGA come from the germline V gene. The CDR3 sequence is CASSSRSSGFSYNEQFF. In DNA form, the CDR3 reads TGTGCCAGCAGCTCCCGGTCTAGCGGGTTTTCCTACAATGAGCAGTTCTTC.

Here the CDR3 reads CASSPVGLGNTIYF. CDR3 DNA sequence: TGTGCCAGCAGCCCGGTCGGACTTGGAAACACCATATATTTT. The chain has TRBV3-1 (or the pseudogene TRBV3-2) and TRBJ1-3, with unresolved D. Germline CDR1 and CDR2: LGHDT and YNNKEL (reference sequence). The CDR3 spans 14 residues. The V end was cut by 4 bases, the J end by 3 bases, with 10 bases between.

The chain couples TRBV3-1 (or the pseudogene TRBV3-2) to TRBJ2-3; TRBD2 agrees at 13 bases. Germline CDR1 reads LGHDT; CDR2 reads YNNKEL (reference sequence). The CDR3 contains 16 residues. Unmatched junction bases numbered 4, after V lost 1 base and J lost 6 bases. CDR3 region: CASSQGLAGGPDTQYF. The CDR3 DNA follows: TGTGCCAGCAGCCAAGGACTAGCGGGGGGCCCGGATACGCAGTATTTT.

The rearrangement links TRBV13 to TRBJ2-7, with 9 bases lining up with TRBD1. Looked up from germline, CDR1 is PRHDT and CDR2 is FYEKMQ (reference sequence). Trimming at V came to 4 bases and at J to 6 bases, leaving 10 bases not matched to a gene. The CDR3 has 15 residues. Written as DNA, the CDR3 is TGTGCCAGCAGCTCCGCCGGGACAGGGTACTTCGAGCAGTACGTC. As protein: CASSSAGTGYFEQYV.

The chain employs TRBV7-9 and TRBJ1-2, with a weak D call TRBD1 (6 bases). CDR1 SEHNR and CDR2 FQNEAQ come from the germline V gene (reference sequence). V was trimmed by 4 bases and J by 8 bases, leaving 11 bases between them. The length of the CDR3 is 12 residues. The CDR3 sequence is CASSYGQSGYTF. In DNA, the CDR3 is TGTGCCAGCAGCTATGGACAGTCGGGCTACACCTTC.

V is TRBV5-1 and J is TRBJ2-3; a possible D gene is TRBD1 (5 bases). The length of the CDR3 is 14 residues. V was clipped by 0 bases and J by 5 bases, with 10 bases between them. CDR1 is SGHRS, CDR2 YFSETQ, per germline. As DNA, the CDR3 is TGCGCCAGCAGCTTGGGGCAGGGCAGAGATACGCAGTATTTT. As protein: CASSLGQGRDTQYF. Full variable domain (remainder filled in from reference TRBV5-1 and TRBJ2-3): KAGVTQTPRYLIKTRGQQVTLSCSPISGHRSVSWYQQTPGQGLQFLFEYFSETQRNKGNFPGRFSGRQFSNSRSEMNVSTLELGDSALYLCASSLGQGRDTQYFGPGTRLTVL.

The chain links TRBV5-1 to TRBJ2-4; tentatively, D is TRBD1 (6 bases). Per germline, CDR1 SGHRS and CDR2 YFSETQ. The CDR3 contains 17 residues. Trimming pared 0 bases from V and 7 bases from J, leaving 20 bases between. The CDR3 DNA reads as TGCGCCAGCAGCTTGGCCCACCAGAGACAGGAGCGTAACATTCAGTACTTC. It encodes CASSLAHQRQERNIQYF.

The V call is TRBV7-2, the J call TRBJ1-2, with D maybe TRBD1 (6 bases). CDR1 and CDR2 from the germline V gene are SGHTA and FQGNSA. Trimming cost V 5 bases and J 3 bases, with 10 bases left between them. CDR3 size: 13 residues. CDR3 in amino acids: CASSPGQDYGYTF. For the CDR3, the DNA is TGTGCCAGCAGCCCGGGACAAGACTATGGCTACACCTTC. Together with reference TRBV7-2 and TRBJ1-2, the CDR3 gives the full variable domain: GAGVSQSPSNKVTEKGKDVELRCDPISGHTALYWYRQSLGQGLEFLIYFQGNSAPDKSGLPSDRFSAERTGGSVSTLTIQRTQQEDSAVYLCASSPGQDYGYTFGSGTRLTVV.

A single count supports this clone. This chain links TRBV19 with TRBJ1-6; TRBD1 aligns across 7 bases. With V trimmed by 6 bases and J by 9 bases, 5 bases remained unmatched. CDR1 and CDR2 (germline): LNHDA, SQIVND (reference sequence). This CDR3 comprises 13 residues. CDR3 DNA sequence: TGTGCCAGTAGCCTACAGGGGAGTTCACCCCTCCACTTT. Amino acids: CASSLQGSSPLHF. The complete variable domain, with remaining parts taken from reference TRBV19 and TRBJ1-6, reads DGGITQSPKYLFRKEGQNVTLSCEQNLNHDAMYWYRQDPGQGLRLIYYSQIVNDFQKGDIAEGYSVSREKKESFPLTVTSAQKNPTAFYLCASSLQGSSPLHFGNGTRLTVT.

The CDR3 DNA reads TGTGCCAGCAGCCAAGAGAGACAGGACCGGTATCAGCCCCAGCATTTT. Protein product: CASSQERQDRYQPQHF. V usage is TRBV7-2 and J usage is TRBJ1-5, with D possibly matching TRBD1 (6 bases). Trimming removed 5 bases from V and 5 bases from J, with 19 bases in between. This CDR3 region has 16 residues. Germline V gene lookup returns CDR1 SGHTA and CDR2 FQGNSA. Full variable domain (missing parts from reference TRBV7-2 and TRBJ1-5): GAGVSQSPSNKVTEKGKDVELRCDPISGHTALYWYRQSLGQGLEFLIYFQGNSAPDKSGLPSDRFSAERTGGSVSTLTIQRTQQEDSAVYLCASSQERQDRYQPQHFGDGTRLSIL.

This chain joins TRBV6-5 and TRBJ1-5; D unresolved. Germline values: CDR1 MNHEY, CDR2 SVGAGI. The CDR3 loop spans 13 amino acids. The V gene lost 4 bases and the J gene lost 4 bases, with 8 bases spanning the gap. In DNA form, the CDR3 reads TGTGCCAGCAGTTGGGAGAGAAATCAGCCCCAGCATTTT. Translation gives CASSWERNQPQHF.

The rearrangement joins TRBV6-6 to TRBJ2-7; TRBD2 matches at 9 bases. Per the germline V gene, CDR1 is MNHNY and CDR2 is SVGAGI (reference sequence). CDR3 size: 13 residues. The J segment lost 3 bases and the V segment lost 7 bases, leaving 4 bases of the junction unmatched. CDR3 protein: CASTLTSGYEQYV. The DNA for the CDR3 is TGTGCCAGCACCCTGACTAGCGGCTACGAGCAGTACGTC.